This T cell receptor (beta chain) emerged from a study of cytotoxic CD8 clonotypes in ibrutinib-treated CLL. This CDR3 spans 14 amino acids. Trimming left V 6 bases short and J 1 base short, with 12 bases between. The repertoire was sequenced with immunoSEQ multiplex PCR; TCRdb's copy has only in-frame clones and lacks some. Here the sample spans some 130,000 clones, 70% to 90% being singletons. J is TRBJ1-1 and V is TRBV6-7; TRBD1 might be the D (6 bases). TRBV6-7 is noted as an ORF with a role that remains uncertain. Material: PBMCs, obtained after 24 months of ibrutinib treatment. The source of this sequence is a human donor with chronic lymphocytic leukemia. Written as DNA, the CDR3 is TGTGCCAGCAGCGGGCGGGGGCGGAACACTGAAGCTTTCTTT. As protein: CASSGRGRNTEAFF.